The 14 T cell receptor beta chains listed next were all sequenced from one sample in a study of T cells in Graves' hyperthyroidism and ophthalmopathy. Authors of the study amplified TCR beta CDR3 regions from RNA transcripts. The primer set for the first-round RT-PCR of the TCR CDR3 was HTBI. TCRdb independently ran MiXCR on the multiplex PCR reads; one entry per CDR3 protein. The repertoire consists of around 300,000 distinct CDR3 sequences, with roughly 15% occurring once and the leading ten covering approximately 7.9%. Specimen: blood. These receptor sequences come from a woman between 40 and 50 years old with Graves' hyperthyroidism.

As concerns this clonotype: An end of the junction differs from the germline gene, which may be a read error. The V and J genes are TRBV9 and TRBJ2-7; D ambiguous. The CDR3 has 14 residues. Germline assignment: CDR1 SGDLS and CDR2 YYNGEE. CDR3 nucleotide sequence: TGTGCCAGCAGCGTAGCGCTCCACTCCTACAAGCAGTACTTC. Residues: CASSVALHSYKQYF. Full variable domain (outside the CDR3, taken from reference TRBV9 and TRBJ2-7): DSGVTQTPKHLITATGQRVTLRCSPRSGDLSVYWYQQSLDQGLQFLIQYYNGEERAKGNILERFSAQQFPDLHSELNLSSLELGDSALYFCASSVALHSYKQYFGPGTRLTVT.

This clonotype appeared a few times. The chain uses TRBV6-1 and TRBJ2-5, with D possibly TRBD2 on 5 matching bases. The CDR3 totals 16 residues. The germline V and J ends were trimmed by 8 bases and 5 bases, with 24 bases remaining between them. Germline lookup yields CDR1 MNHNS and CDR2 SASEGT. The CDR3 nucleotides are TGTGCCAGCGCCCTTACAGAGTGGAGAGGGCTGGAGACCCAGTACTTC. Translation: CASALTEWRGLETQYF.

This clonotype appeared many times. The chain joins TRBV20-1 to TRBJ2-1, with TRBD2 matching 10 bases. This CDR3 is 15 amino acids long. Trimming removed 0 bases from V and 8 bases from J; junction bases left unmatched: 7. The germline gives CDR1 DFQATT, CDR2 SNEGSKA (reference sequence). CDR3 sequence reads: CSARDRAGGSYEQFF. The CDR3 region has the DNA TGCAGTGCTAGAGATCGAGCGGGAGGGAGTTATGAGCAGTTCTTC.

As concerns this clonotype: It may be a read error: a sequence one base away is much more abundant. This chain connects TRBV2 to TRBJ2-1; D is uncertain. The DNA matches TRBJ2-7 better at its end, which makes the J call doubtful. The CDR3 is 12 residues long. Germline lookup yields CDR1 SNHLY and CDR2 FYNNEI. CDR3: CASSEWSNEQYF. The CDR3 region has the DNA TGTGCCAGCAGTGAATGGTCCAATGAGCAGTACTTC.

This clonotype was seen ten or more times. The rearrangement uses TRBV24-1 and TRBJ2-3; D not resolved. This CDR3 is 13 amino acids long. The V end lost 5 bases, the J end lost 4 bases, and 9 bases lay between the germline ends. Per germline, CDR1 KGHDR and CDR2 SFDVKD. CDR3 protein: CATSGPFADTQYF. CDR3 sequence (DNA): TGTGCCACCAGTGGCCCTTTTGCAGATACGCAGTATTTT.

The sample holds many counts of this clonotype. The chain has TRBV11-2 and TRBJ2-1; 10 bases are a match to TRBD2. This CDR3 contains 16 residues. J was trimmed by 8 bases and V by 1 base; bases with no gene match: 8. Germline lookup yields CDR1 SGHAT and CDR2 FQNNGV. As DNA, the CDR3 is TGTGCCAGCAGCTTAGGGGTAGCGGGAGGCTTAGATGAGCAGTTCTTC. Protein sequence: CASSLGVAGGLDEQFF.

This clonotype has a count of ten or more. The chain uses TRBV5-5 and TRBJ2-7, with D possibly TRBD1 on 6 matching bases. V dropped 1 base and J dropped 3 bases, with 11 bases sitting between them. Looked up from germline, CDR1 is SGHKS and CDR2 is YYEKEE (reference sequence). The CDR3 contains 14 residues. CDR3 nucleotide sequence: TGTGCCAGCAGCTTGAATCCCAGGGGCTACGAGCAGTACTTC. Protein: CASSLNPRGYEQYF.

As for this clonotype: A single base separates this from a much larger clone, so it may be a read error. The chain couples TRBV27 to TRBJ1-5; tentative D call: TRBD1 (6 bases). The germline gives CDR1 MNHEY, CDR2 SMNVEV (reference sequence). CDR3 length: 13 residues. With 8 bases removed from V and 6 bases from J, the gap between germline ends came to 14 bases. The CDR3 bases are TGTGCCAGCGGTTCTTCAGGGGCTCAGCCCCAGCATTTT. Its protein is CASGSSGAQPQHF.

The J gene is TRBJ2-5, the V gene TRBV9; the match to TRBD2 covers 8 bases. The CDR3 is made up of 17 amino acids. Trimming at V came to 4 bases and at J to 1 base, leaving 12 bases not matched to a gene. The germline V gene has CDR1 SGDLS and CDR2 YYNGEE. The CDR3 here is CASSQTSGSDFQETQYF. DNA of the CDR3: TGTGCCAGCAGCCAAACTAGCGGCAGCGATTTCCAAGAGACCCAGTACTTC.

In this sample, this clonotype turned up many times. The chain couples TRBV29-1 to TRBJ2-7; 7 nucleotides match TRBD1. The germline gives CDR1 SQVTM, CDR2 ANQGSEA. The CDR3 length is 13 residues. Germline trimming cut 3 bases from V and 0 bases from J; bases unmatched to any gene: 2. The CDR3 region is CSVEGDSSYEQYF. CDR3 sequence (DNA): TGCAGCGTTGAGGGGGACAGCTCCTACGAGCAGTACTTC.

This clonotype appeared many times. V and J are TRBV14 and TRBJ2-7; D remains ambiguous. The V and J ends lost 3 bases and 3 bases respectively, with 9 bases between them. From germline, CDR1 is SGHDN and CDR2 FVKESK. This CDR3 is 13 amino acids long. The CDR3 DNA is TGTGCCAGCAGCCAGGGTTCTATCTACGAGCAGTACTTC. Translating gives CASSQGSIYEQYF. The entire variable domain, with the rest obtained from reference TRBV14 and TRBJ2-7, is as follows: EAGVTQFPSHSVIEKGQTVTLRCDPISGHDNLYWYRRVMGKEIKFLLHFVKESKQDESGMPNNRFLAERTGGTYSTLKVQPAELEDSGVYFCASSQGSIYEQYFGPGTRLTVT.

This clonotype was observed many times. This chain connects TRBV27 to TRBJ2-2; maybe TRBD1 (6 bases). CDR1 is MNHEY, CDR2 SMNVEV, per germline (reference sequence). The V and J ends lost 4 bases and 8 bases respectively, with 11 bases between them. This CDR3 contains 13 residues. This CDR3 is CASSSRGGGELFF. CDR3 nucleotides: TGTGCCAGCAGTTCCAGGGGTGGTGGGGAGCTGTTTTTT.

Ten or more counts support this clonotype. V and J are TRBV6-1 and TRBJ1-5; D unclear. CDR1 is MNHNS and CDR2 is SASEGT in the germline V gene. Trimming stripped 7 bases from V and 0 bases from J, with 13 bases between. The CDR3 consists of 15 residues. The CDR3 here is CASTWAVGSNQPQHF. Written as DNA, the CDR3 is TGTGCCAGCACTTGGGCGGTGGGTAGCAATCAGCCCCAGCATTTT.

The table lists this clonotype with a count of one. CDR3 bases: TGCAGTGCTAGAGGCGGACTAGCGGGAGGAGGCCCAGGCTCCTACAATGAGCAGTTCTTC. This sequence encodes CSARGGLAGGGPGSYNEQFF. The genes are TRBV20-1 and TRBJ2-1, with TRBD2 matching 14 bases. Germline V lookup: CDR1 DFQATT, CDR2 SNEGSKA (reference sequence). The CDR3 runs 20 residues. The trim removed 1 base at V and 0 bases at J, leaving 11 bases unmatched.